This T cell receptor beta chain stems from a study of blood T cell repertoires in COVID-19. The CDR3 totals 15 residues. V lost 10 bases, J lost 8 bases, and 15 bases stayed unmatched. The germline CDR1 and CDR2 sequences are MGHDK and SYGVNS. Sequencing was performed with immunoSEQ multiplex PCR; in TCRdb, only in-frame clones are kept and a portion is missing. The sample comprises 150,000 to 200,000 clones, roughly 87% of which are singletons, and around 2% rests with the top ten. Participants had their cohort set by participant-reported clinical history. The sample holds a few counts of this clone.

The sample taken for sequencing was PBMCs or T cells enriched from blood (not recorded which). The source of this sequence is a woman aged 40 to 50 with acute COVID-19. V and J are TRBV25-1 and TRBJ2-1; 9 bases align to TRBD1. As DNA, the CDR3 is TGTGCCACCAGAGCAAGGGGACAGGGCAGGCATGAGCAGTTCTTC. Its protein product is CATRARGQGRHEQFF.